This TCR beta chain was observed in a study of T cell changes during pregnancy in multiple sclerosis. Profiling relied on immunoSEQ multiplex PCR, and the TCRdb table lists in-frame clones only, not all of them. The sample has about 70,000 clones; around nine tenths are singletons. The V gene end was trimmed by 1 base and the J gene end by 11 bases; junction bases not matched to a gene: 9. The CDR3 is 14 residues long. CDR1 and CDR2 (germline): LGHNA, YSLEER. This chain joins TRBV4-3 and TRBJ1-1; 8 bases map to TRBD1. Material: peripheral blood, obtained in the second trimester of pregnancy. The TCR originated in a female donor in good health, enrolled as a control in a pregnancy study. CDR3 protein: CASSQGSTGGAAFF. The CDR3 coding sequence is TGCGCCAGCAGCCAAGGGTCAACAGGGGGTGCGGCTTTCTTT.